The rows below give T cell receptor beta chains drawn from one sample of a study of cytomegalovirus exposure and HLA in healthy donors. This table comes from immunoSEQ multiplex PCR, and its TCRdb copy is limited to in-frame clones, with some not included. The table lists about 150,000 clones, about 81% of them singletons. The sequenced sample consisted of PBMCs. The receptor source for this set is a man between 25 and 39 years old in good health and CMV-seronegative. The CDR3 runs from the conserved cysteine through the conserved F or W. The D gene is left open where the match is weak. Size is stated for part of the rows, as once, few or many counts, or as a class when the clone is expanded.

j_gene | abundance | v_gene | d_gene | CDR3aa | CDR3nt
TRBJ2-3 | NA | TRBV5-1 | TRBD2 | CASSLPRGGSTDTQYF | TGCGCCAGCAGCTTGCCTCGGGGGGGTAGCACAGATACGCAGTATTTT
TRBJ2-5 | few | TRBV19 | NA | CASSPTVHFFQETQYF | TGTGCCAGTAGTCCGACAGTACACTTTTTCCAAGAGACCCAGTACTTC
TRBJ1-2 | NA | TRBV6-5 | NA | CASRLGGVPYGYTF | TGTGCCAGCAGGTTGGGGGGGGTTCCCTATGGCTACACCTTC
TRBJ1-5 | NA | TRBV28 | NA | CASGGGRTQPQHF | TGTGCCAGCGGGGGGGGCCGCACTCAGCCCCAGCATTTT
TRBJ2-2 | NA | TRBV2 | NA | CASGAGILAGELFF | TGTGCCAGCGGGGCGGGGATATTGGCCGGGGAGCTGTTTTTT
TRBJ1-5 | NA | TRBV19 | NA | CASMMRGSNQPQHF | TGTGCCAGTATGATGAGGGGGAGCAATCAGCCCCAGCATTTT
TRBJ2-7 | NA | TRBV29-1 | TRBD1 | CSVIKGQGTYEQYF | TGCAGCGTGATTAAAGGACAGGGCACCTACGAGCAGTACTTC
TRBJ1-2 | few | TRBV28 | TRBD1 | CASSSGGTGDIYGYTF | TGTGCCAGCAGTTCCGGGGGGACAGGGGATATCTATGGCTACACCTTC
TRBJ2-3 | NA | TRBV5-4 | TRBD1 | CASSPKGQGPTDTQYF | TGTGCCAGCAGCCCGAAGGGACAGGGACCCACAGATACGCAGTATTTT
TRBJ2-1 | NA | TRBV7-8 | TRBD2 | CASSMLLAGGPIDYNEQFF | TGTGCCAGCAGCATGCTACTAGCGGGAGGGCCCATAGATTACAATGAGCAGTTCTTC
TRBJ1-1 | NA | TRBV7-8 | TRBD1 | CASSPRDRGRVDTEAFF | TGTGCCAGCAGCCCGCGGGACAGGGGTAGGGTGGACACTGAAGCTTTCTTT
TRBJ2-7 | few | TRBV27 | NA | CASSPDYQGYEQYF | TGTGCCAGCAGCCCAGACTATCAAGGCTACGAGCAGTACTTC
TRBJ1-2 | NA | TRBV9 | NA | CASSLSWTSNYGYTF | TGTGCCAGCAGCCTTTCATGGACTTCCAACTATGGCTACACCTTC
TRBJ2-7 | few | TRBV2 | NA | CASRLRDEQYF | TGTGCCAGCAGATTACGGGACGAGCAGTACTTC
TRBJ2-1 | NA | TRBV25-1 | NA | CASSRGGTYNEQFF | TGTGCCAGCAGTAGGGGAGGCACCTACAATGAGCAGTTCTTC
TRBJ2-3 | NA | TRBV5-1 | NA | CASSLGRSTDTQYF | TGCGCCAGCAGCTTGGGTCGGAGCACAGATACGCAGTATTTT
TRBJ2-3 | once | TRBV2 | NA | CASSDPRGSDTQYF | TGTGCCAGCAGTGACCCCAGGGGATCAGATACGCAGTATTTT
TRBJ2-7 | NA | TRBV28 | TRBD2 | CASSSPSGGNHEQYF | TGTGCCAGCAGTTCACCTAGCGGGGGAAACCACGAGCAGTACTTC
TRBJ2-3 | NA | TRBV5-5 | TRBD2 | CASSPRTSGPTDTQYF | TGTGCCAGCAGCCCTAGGACTAGCGGACCCACAGATACGCAGTATTTT
TRBJ2-1 | NA | TRBV29-1 | TRBD2 | CSVEAGRGVGEQFF | TGCAGCGTTGAAGCGGGACGGGGGGTGGGCGAGCAGTTCTTC
TRBJ2-1 | few | TRBV7-2 | NA | CASSLGYISSYNEQFF | TGTGCCAGCAGCTTAGGATACATCAGCTCCTACAATGAGCAGTTCTTC
TRBJ2-3 | NA | TRBV7-8 | TRBD2 | CASSSQTSGGPDTQYF | TGTGCCAGCAGCTCCCAGACTAGCGGGGGGCCAGATACGCAGTATTTT
TRBJ1-6 | NA | TRBV18 | NA | CASSPDAEGSPLHF | TGTGCCAGCTCACCTGACGCAGAGGGTTCACCCCTCCACTTT
TRBJ2-4 | NA | TRBV2 | NA | CASSEALRAKNIQYF | TGTGCCAGCAGTGAAGCCCTCAGAGCCAAAAACATTCAGTACTTC
TRBJ1-2 | once | TRBV30 | TRBD1 | CASPRGQGLSNYGYTF | TGTGCCTCGCCGCGGGGACAGGGACTTTCTAACTATGGCTACACCTTC
TRBJ2-2 | NA | TRBV6-5 | NA | CASRPRLGWTGELFF | TGTGCCAGCAGACCCAGACTAGGGTGGACCGGGGAGCTGTTTTTT
TRBJ2-2 | NA | TRBV7-8 | TRBD2 | CASNLAGGNTGELFF | TGTGCCAGCAACCTAGCGGGGGGTAACACCGGGGAGCTGTTTTTT
TRBJ2-5 | NA | TRBV5-1 | NA | CASSTAGTPQETQYF | TGCGCCAGCAGCACGGCCGGGACTCCCCAAGAGACCCAGTACTTC
TRBJ2-7 | NA | TRBV11-2 | TRBD2 | CASSLLAGSYYEQYF | TGTGCCAGCAGCCTCCTAGCGGGATCCTACTACGAGCAGTACTTC
TRBJ2-5 | once | TRBV28 | NA | CASTDLGLEEYQETQYF | TGTGCCAGCACCGACCTCGGACTCGAGGAGTACCAAGAGACCCAGTACTTC
TRBJ2-3 | few | TRBV5-8 | TRBD2 | CASSAISGSSTDTQYF | TGTGCCAGCAGCGCAATAAGCGGGAGCAGCACAGATACGCAGTATTTT
TRBJ1-2 | NA | TRBV7-9 | TRBD1 | CASSSSVWGTGYYGYTF | TGTGCCAGCAGCTCCTCGGTGTGGGGGACAGGGTACTATGGCTACACCTTC
TRBJ2-3 | NA | TRBV7-9 | NA | CASSYTMTLLLDTQYF | TGTGCCAGCAGCTATACCATGACTTTGCTCCTAGATACGCAGTATTTT
TRBJ2-3 | NA | TRBV4-1 | NA | CASSQTSVSPDTQYF | TGCGCCAGCAGCCAAACCTCGGTGTCACCAGATACGCAGTATTTT
TRBJ2-1 | NA | TRBV7-9 | TRBD1 | CASSSLGQPGDEQFF | TGTGCCAGCAGTTCGTTGGGACAGCCAGGGGATGAGCAGTTCTTC
TRBJ2-1 | NA | TRBV19 | TRBD1 | CASSLRGDRVKGEQFF | TGTGCCAGTAGCCTGAGAGGGGACAGGGTGAAAGGGGAGCAGTTCTTC
TRBJ2-5 | few | TRBV6-6 | NA | CASSSWDSLGETQYF | TGTGCCAGCAGTTCGTGGGACTCTCTGGGGGAGACCCAGTACTTC
TRBJ2-7 | few | TRBV10-2 | TRBD2 | CASRLAGTGEQYF | TGCGCCAGCAGACTAGCGGGAACCGGTGAGCAGTACTTC
TRBJ2-5 | NA | TRBV2 | NA | CASRRTSQETQYF | TGTGCCAGCAGACGGACAAGTCAAGAGACCCAGTACTTC
TRBJ2-2 | NA | TRBV21-1 | NA | CASSKIGLAGGLTGELFF | TGTGCCAGCAGCAAAATAGGACTAGCGGGGGGGCTAACCGGGGAGCTGTTTTTT
TRBJ1-5 | NA | TRBV6-5 | TRBD1 | CASSVPGQFNQPQHF | TGTGCCAGCAGCGTACCGGGACAGTTCAATCAGCCCCAGCATTTT
TRBJ2-1 | NA | TRBV2 | NA | CASSEVELESQFF | TGTGCCAGCAGTGAAGTCGAGTTAGAATCGCAGTTCTTC
TRBJ2-6 | once | TRBV7-8 | TRBD2 | CASSLTAGRANVLTF | TGTGCCAGCAGCCTAACAGCGGGGCGGGCCAACGTCCTGACTTTC
TRBJ1-2 | once | TRBV6-5 | TRBD1 | CASSMGQGRNYGYTF | TGTGCCAGCAGTATGGGACAGGGACGTAACTATGGCTACACCTTC
TRBJ2-2 | few | TRBV5-4 | TRBD2 | CASSLVWRLAGGSNTGELFF | TGTGCCAGCAGCTTGGTTTGGCGGCTAGCGGGAGGTTCAAACACCGGGGAGCTGTTTTTT
TRBJ1-2 | NA | TRBV18 | TRBD1 | CASSPILPGQGTYGYTF | TGTGCCAGCTCACCAATCTTGCCGGGACAGGGCACCTATGGCTACACCTTC
TRBJ1-1 | NA | TRBV7-2 | TRBD1 | CASSSRTGTTEAFF | TGTGCCAGCAGCTCGCGGACAGGTACAACTGAAGCTTTCTTT
TRBJ2-1 | once | TRBV27 | NA | CASGIYRSSYNEQFF | TGTGCCAGCGGAATTTACCGGAGCTCCTACAATGAGCAGTTCTTC
TRBJ1-2 | once | TRBV9 | NA | CASSVEWRGLGDGYTF | TGTGCCAGCAGCGTAGAGTGGAGGGGATTGGGGGATGGCTACACCTTC
TRBJ2-2 | NA | TRBV5-1 | NA | CASSPFTRTNTGELFF | TGCGCCAGCAGCCCGTTTACACGAACGAACACCGGGGAGCTGTTTTTT
TRBJ2-1 | NA | TRBV7-9 | TRBD2 | CASSLLAGPSYNEQFF | TGTGCCAGCAGCCTCCTAGCGGGGCCCTCCTACAATGAGCAGTTCTTC
TRBJ1-2 | NA | TRBV5-6 | TRBD1 | CASSLGTGSYTF | TGTGCCAGCAGCTTAGGGACAGGGAGCTACACCTTC
TRBJ2-3 | NA | TRBV27 | TRBD2 | CASSPGLAGAYGADTQYF | TGTGCCAGCAGTCCTGGACTAGCGGGGGCCTACGGGGCAGATACGCAGTATTTT
TRBJ2-1 | NA | TRBV5-4 | TRBD2 | CASSLKREAYNEQFF | TGTGCCAGCAGCCTGAAGCGGGAGGCATACAATGAGCAGTTCTTC
TRBJ1-4 | NA | TRBV6-6 | NA | CASRSGRYEKLFF | TGTGCCAGCAGAAGCGGACGATATGAAAAACTGTTTTTT
TRBJ2-1 | NA | TRBV11-3 | TRBD2 | CASSPGTSGPNEQFF | TGTGCCAGCAGCCCTGGGACTAGCGGACCGAATGAGCAGTTCTTC
TRBJ2-2 | once | TRBV4-1 | TRBD1 | CASSQIGGTGRTGELFF | TGCGCCAGCAGCCAAATTGGAGGGACAGGGAGGACCGGGGAGCTGTTTTTT
TRBJ1-6 | once | TRBV6-1 | TRBD1 | CAHRGQGGSPLHF | TGTGCCCACAGGGGGCAGGGAGGGTCACCCCTCCACTTT
TRBJ1-1 | NA | TRBV25-1 | TRBD1 | CASSSTGGGAEAFF | TGTGCCAGCAGCTCGACAGGGGGAGGTGCTGAAGCTTTCTTT